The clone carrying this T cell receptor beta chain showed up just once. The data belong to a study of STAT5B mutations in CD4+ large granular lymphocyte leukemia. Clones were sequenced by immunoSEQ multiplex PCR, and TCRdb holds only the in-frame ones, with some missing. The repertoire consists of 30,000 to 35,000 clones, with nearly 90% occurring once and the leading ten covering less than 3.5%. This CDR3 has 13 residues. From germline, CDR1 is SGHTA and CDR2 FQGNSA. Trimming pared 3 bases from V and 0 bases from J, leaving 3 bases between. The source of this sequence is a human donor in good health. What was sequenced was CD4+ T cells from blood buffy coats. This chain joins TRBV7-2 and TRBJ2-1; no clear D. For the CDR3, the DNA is TGTGCCAGCAGCTTCAGCTCCTACAATGAGCAGTTCTTC. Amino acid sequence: CASSFSSYNEQFF.